This T cell receptor (beta chain) was recovered during a study of human T cells and chemical hapten exposure. Study-wide points: Patch test score was positively correlated with the counts of TCRs that had expanded at PT1. Compared to controls, expanded TCRs made significantly more large clusters of similar CDR3s.

Unique molecular identifiers were attached to individual cDNA molecules during library preparation. MiXCR, run by TCRdb on the RACE reads, gives a single entry per CDR3 protein. The sample contains under 200,000 distinct CDR3 sequences, approximately 14% of which appear only once. The CDR3 loop spans 15 amino acids. The germline V gene encodes CDR1 SGHVS and CDR2 FNYEAQ. J lost 0 bases, V lost 4 bases, and 3 bases had no gene match. This sample's time point: patch test 1, 2 weeks after DPC sensitization. The treatment: therapeutic diphenylcyclopropenone sensitization with weekly scalp DPC. Concerning this clonotype itself: What it recognizes is unknown.

The input for sequencing was whole blood, taken in connection with sensitization to the hapten diphenylcyclopropenone (DPC). The clonotype comes from a woman aged 25 to 39 with alopecia areata. Some clones in this sample may be carry-over from other donors' samples. The chain links TRBV7-6 to TRBJ2-3; 8 bases map to TRBD1. CDR3 residues: CASSSGQGSTDTQYF. The CDR3 bases are TGTGCCAGCAGCTCTGGACAGGGTAGCACAGATACGCAGTATTTT.